The entry below describes one T cell receptor (beta chain). CDR3 length equals 14 residues. The germline V gene has CDR1 LNHDA and CDR2 SQIVND (reference sequence). Between the trimmed V and J ends, which lost 3 bases and 7 bases, there was a span of 13 bases. The data stem from a study of blood T cell repertoires in COVID-19. For the study at large: The origin of the acute and convalescent COVID-19 samples was the United States, Italy and Spain. PBMCs, B-cell-depleted T cells, or T cells were the source of the cDNA or gDNA that made up the material.

Authors' processing steps: Reference gene primers were amplified, and this amplification served to estimate nucleated cell counts. Repertoires were generated with immunoSEQ multiplex PCR, while TCRdb's copy carries only in-frame clones and drops some. V and J calls and clone size are those listed in that table; D and trimming were worked out from the DNA. The sample includes under 300,000 clones, roughly 84% of them seen just once. The receptor's source is a woman between 40 and 50 years old with active or convalescent COVID-19. V is TRBV19 and J is TRBJ1-5; no definite D call. Sequences were obtained from peripheral blood. The CDR3 coding sequence is TGTGCCAGTAGTATGGGCGTTATCTGGCAGCCCCAGCATTTT. Amino acids: CASSMGVIWQPQHF.